This is a list of T cell receptor beta chains from one sample in a study of high-grade serous ovarian cancer treatment subgroups. Method: immunoSEQ multiplex PCR; TCRdb's copy keeps in-frame clones and lacks some. The table includes thousands of clones, roughly 66% detected once. The sequenced sample consisted of tumor tissue. The source is a human donor with high-grade serous ovarian cancer. Both conserved end residues are part of each CDR3. The order of the fields is CDR3 protein, CDR3 DNA, clone size, J gene, V gene, D gene. D genes are given only for firm matches. For some rows the clone size is stated as once, few or many, or as a class when expanded; others skip it.

CASSPQGAEAFF | TGTGCCAGCTCACCTCAGGGCGCTGAAGCTTTCTTT | - | TRBJ1-1 | TRBV18 | -
CASSQRGQGRNEQFF | TGCGCCAGCAGCCAAAGAGGACAGGGCCGCAATGAGCAGTTCTTC | few | TRBJ2-1 | TRBV4-1 | TRBD1
CASSRAGDTQYF | TGTGCCAGCAGCAGAGCGGGAGATACGCAGTATTTT | - | TRBJ2-3 | TRBV11-2 | -
CASNGDNYEQYF | TGTGCCAGTAACGGGGACAACTACGAGCAGTACTTC | - | TRBJ2-7 | TRBV19 | -
CASSLGHRGQPQHF | TGTGCCAGCAGCTTAGGGCACCGCGGCCAGCCCCAGCATTTT | - | TRBJ1-5 | TRBV7-2 | -
CASSLSGQPYSNQPQHF | TGTGCCAGCAGTTTATCGGGCCAGCCTTATAGCAATCAGCCCCAGCATTTT | - | TRBJ1-5 | TRBV27 | -
CASRWGGRGGYTF | TGTGCCAGCAGATGGGGGGGACGGGGAGGCTACACCTTC | once | TRBJ1-2 | TRBV2 | -
CASSVSTGGPQHF | TGTGCCAGCAGCGTATCCACAGGGGGGCCCCAGCATTTT | - | TRBJ1-5 | TRBV9 | TRBD1
CASSLAQWQYF | TGTGCCAGCAGCTTGGCCCAGTGGCAGTACTTC | - | TRBJ2-7 | TRBV5-8 | -
CASSTGGNQPQHF | TGTGCCAGCTCGACGGGGGGGAATCAGCCCCAGCATTTT | few | TRBJ1-5 | TRBV18 | -
CASSLGLDTGELFF | TGTGCCAGCAGCCTGGGACTGGACACCGGGGAGCTGTTTTTT | - | TRBJ2-2 | TRBV6-6 | -
CASSLDSSGANVLTF | TGTGCCAGCAGCTTGGACAGCTCTGGGGCCAACGTCCTGACTTTC | - | TRBJ2-6 | TRBV5-4 | -
CASSLDSYRMIF | TGTGCCAGCAGCTTGGACAGCTACAGAATGATCTTC | - | TRBJ2-1 | TRBV11-2 | -
CANGPGYGELFF | TGTGCCAATGGGCCGGGTTACGGGGAGCTGTTTTTT | - | TRBJ2-2 | TRBV6-5 | -
CASSFILAGQETQYF | TGTGCCAGCAGCTTCATTCTAGCGGGACAAGAGACCCAGTACTTC | - | TRBJ2-5 | TRBV7-8 | TRBD2
CASSLVQALTDTQYF | TGTGCCAGCAGTTTAGTCCAGGCCCTCACAGATACGCAGTATTTT | - | TRBJ2-3 | TRBV7-9 | -
CASSLGLDNQPQHF | TGTGCCAGCAGCTTAGGGCTGGACAATCAGCCCCAGCATTTT | - | TRBJ1-5 | TRBV7-2 | -
CASSILAGPDTQYF | TGTGCCAGCAGTATCCTAGCGGGGCCAGATACGCAGTATTTT | - | TRBJ2-3 | TRBV25-1 | TRBD2
CASSLLKTRNQPQHF | TGTGCCAGCAGCTTACTGAAAACCCGCAATCAGCCCCAGCATTTT | few | TRBJ1-5 | TRBV7-2 | -
CASSQSRGRVWTEAFF | TGCGCCAGCAGCCAATCAAGGGGTAGGGTGTGGACTGAAGCTTTCTTT | - | TRBJ1-1 | TRBV4-3 | -
CASSEGVTYNSPLHF | TGTGCCAGCAGTGAGGGGGTGACCTATAATTCACCCCTCCACTTT | few | TRBJ1-6 | TRBV6-1 | -
CASSEWNQPQHF | TGTGCCAGCAGTGAGTGGAATCAGCCCCAGCATTTT | - | TRBJ1-5 | TRBV6-5 | -
CASSPDTGYNSPLHF | TGTGCCAGCTCACCAGATACTGGATATAATTCACCCCTCCACTTT | - | TRBJ1-6 | TRBV18 | -
CASSFRTNSRDQPQHF | TGTGCCAGCAGTTTCCGAACGAACTCAAGGGATCAGCCCCAGCATTTT | - | TRBJ1-5 | TRBV28 | -
CAISKTGMEDTIYF | TGTGCCATCAGCAAGACAGGGATGGAAGACACCATATATTTT | few | TRBJ1-3 | TRBV10-3 | TRBD1
CASSLDTGGGRYEQYF | TGCGCCAGCAGCTTGGACACAGGGGGCGGCAGGTACGAGCAGTACTTC | - | TRBJ2-7 | TRBV5-1 | TRBD1
CASRKSNQPQHF | TGTGCCAGCAGGAAATCCAATCAGCCCCAGCATTTT | - | TRBJ1-5 | TRBV28 | -
CASSFLQGAGEAFF | TGTGCCAGCAGTTTCTTACAGGGGGCCGGTGAAGCTTTCTTT | - | TRBJ1-1 | TRBV11-3 | TRBD1
CASHTNSATEAFF | TGTGCCAGTCATACGAACTCAGCAACTGAAGCTTTCTTT | - | TRBJ1-1 | TRBV19 | -
CSVDYGQGLSYGYTF | TGCAGCGTTGATTACGGTCAGGGGCTAAGCTATGGCTACACCTTC | - | TRBJ1-2 | TRBV29-1 | -
CASSLAWTGESFF | TGTGCCAGCAGCTTAGCGTGGACAGGCGAATCTTTCTTT | - | TRBJ1-1 | TRBV7-9 | TRBD1
CASSFDVGKLFF | TGTGCCAGCAGTTTCGATGTAGGAAAACTGTTTTTT | once | TRBJ1-4 | TRBV6-5 | -
CASSLVASGSTDTQYF | TGTGCCAGCAGTTTGGTAGCTAGCGGGAGCACAGATACGCAGTATTTT | - | TRBJ2-3 | TRBV28 | TRBD2
CASSLPQGAPQSYGYTF | TGTGCCAGCAGCCTCCCCCAAGGAGCCCCTCAAAGCTATGGCTACACCTTC | - | TRBJ1-2 | TRBV5-4 | -
CSVRERRTDTQYF | TGCAGCGTCAGGGAGAGGCGCACAGATACGCAGTATTTT | few | TRBJ2-3 | TRBV29-1 | -
CATSPGTGGVTLHF | TGTGCCACTTCTCCCGGGACAGGGGGTGTAACCCTCCACTTT | once | TRBJ1-6 | TRBV6-5 | TRBD1
CASSWFSGELFF | TGCGCCAGCAGCTGGTTCAGCGGGGAGCTGTTTTTT | once | TRBJ2-2 | TRBV5-1 | -
CASSLPTSGYEQYF | TGCGCCAGCAGCCTACCGACTAGCGGGTACGAGCAGTACTTC | - | TRBJ2-7 | TRBV5-1 | TRBD2
CASRYQGQSETFF | TGTGCCAGCCGCTACCAGGGACAGTCAGAAACTTTCTTT | - | TRBJ1-1 | TRBV6-6 | TRBD1
CASSYSGGNTEAFF | TGTGCCAGCAGTTACTCAGGCGGGAACACTGAAGCTTTCTTT | - | TRBJ1-1 | TRBV6-5 | -
CASSYLLAQYF | TGTGCCAGCAGCTACTTGTTGGCCCAGTACTTC | - | TRBJ2-5 | TRBV28 | -
CASSHEGNTIYF | TGCGCCAGCAGCCATGAGGGAAACACCATATATTTT | - | TRBJ1-3 | TRBV4-1 | -
CASSLGWGTSNYGYTF | TGCGCCAGCAGCTTGGGATGGGGGACCTCTAACTATGGCTACACCTTC | - | TRBJ1-2 | TRBV5-1 | -
CASSQGPQGHSSYGYTF | TGTGCCAGCAGCCAAGGCCCCCAGGGTCATTCGTCCTATGGCTACACCTTC | - | TRBJ1-2 | TRBV4-2 | -
CASSSQGRVSGTEAFF | TGTGCCAGCAGCTCCCAGGGGCGAGTGTCCGGCACTGAAGCTTTCTTT | - | TRBJ1-1 | TRBV7-9 | -
CASSFRVSSYEQYF | TGTGCCAGCAGCTTTCGGGTAAGCTCCTACGAGCAGTACTTC | - | TRBJ2-7 | TRBV7-2 | -
CASSSRGQGYYGYTF | TGTGCCAGCAGTTCCAGGGGGCAGGGGTACTATGGCTACACCTTC | - | TRBJ1-2 | TRBV6-5 | TRBD1
CASSYSNGGYTF | TGTGCCAGCAGTTACTCGAATGGTGGCTACACCTTC | - | TRBJ1-2 | TRBV6-6 | -
CASSLNRLGEKLFF | TGTGCCAGCAGCTTGAACAGGCTGGGGGAAAAACTGTTTTTT | - | TRBJ1-4 | TRBV11-2 | -
CAWTRESGANVLTF | TGTGCCTGGACCCGGGAATCTGGGGCCAACGTCCTGACTTTC | once | TRBJ2-6 | TRBV30 | -